One sample yielded the 21 T cell receptor beta chains listed below, sequenced in a study of T cells in Graves' hyperthyroidism and ophthalmopathy (dated by TCRdb to about 2019). The library was obtained by multiplex PCR. The listed sequencing device is Illumina HiSeq 2000. The TCR beta CDR3 regions were amplified from the RNA transcripts. For the first round of RT-PCR on the TCR CDR3, the HTBI primer set was used together with the Qiagen OneStep RT-PCR kit. TCRdb applied fastp at Q25 and MiXCR to the public reads, then kept only in-frame beta chains. Rows with a matching CDR3 protein are joined into one entry that keeps the most common DNA and genes. The sample records around 55,000 distinct CDR3 sequences, less than 60% of which are singletons. Approximately 9% of the sample is held by the ten biggest clonotypes. The sequenced sample consisted of blood. These TCRs come from a woman in her forties or fifties with Graves' ophthalmopathy.

Note on this clonotype: A junction boundary mismatches the germline segment, possibly from a read error. The CDR3 protein is CARGEGEGARTVAFF. In DNA form, the CDR3 reads TGTGCCAGGGGTGAAGGGGAGGGGGCGCGTACTGTAGCTTTCTTT. This chain connects TRBV2 to TRBJ1-1; the match to TRBD1 covers 7 bases. The CDR3 is made up of 15 amino acids. CDR1 is SNHLY and CDR2 is FYNNEI in the germline V gene. The variable domain in full, with the rest retrieved from reference TRBV2 and TRBJ1-1, is EPEVTQTPSHQVTQMGQEVILRCVPISNHLYFYWYRQILGQKVEFLVSFYNNEISEKSEIFDDQFSVERPDGSNFTLKIRSTKLEDSAMYFCARGEGEGARTVAFFGQGTRLTVV.

The chain links TRBV7-2 to TRBJ2-5, with D unclear. CDR3 length equals 15 residues. V gave up 1 base and J gave up 2 bases, with 11 bases separating them. CDR1 and CDR2 from the germline V gene are SGHTA and FQGNSA. CDR3 sequence (DNA): TGTGCCAGCAGCTTAGGCGCGACCGAGCAAGAGACCCAGTACTTC. Translated: CASSLGATEQETQYF. The full variable domain, with the rest looked up from reference TRBV7-2 and TRBJ2-5, is GAGVSQSPSNKVTEKGKDVELRCDPISGHTALYWYRQSLGQGLEFLIYFQGNSAPDKSGLPSDRFSAERTGGSVSTLTIQRTQQEDSAVYLCASSLGATEQETQYFGPGTRLLVL.

Only one count was recorded for this clonotype. V gene TRBV25-1 combines with J gene TRBJ2-5, with D hard to call. Germline CDR1 is MGHDK and CDR2 is SYGVNS. The CDR3 spans 14 residues. Deletions cut 8 bases from V and 5 bases from J, with 18 bases between. The CDR3 nucleotides are TGTGCCAGCTCACCACCGATGGTCGAGGAGACCCAGTACTTC. Protein sequence: CASSPPMVEETQYF.

The chain carries TRBV6-6 and TRBJ2-5, with 7 nucleotides matching TRBD1. This CDR3 region has 13 residues. V trimming: 4 bases; J trimming: 4 bases; junction bases outside the gene matches: 3. Germline V gives CDR1 MNHNY, CDR2 SVGAGI (reference sequence). This CDR3 is CASSSTGAETQYF. The DNA for the CDR3 is TGTGCCAGCAGTTCTACAGGGGCAGAGACCCAGTACTTC.

This sequence joins TRBV10-3 and TRBJ1-5; no firm D call. The germline gives CDR1 ENHRY, CDR2 SYGVKD. Trimming removed 0 bases at V and 10 bases at J, with 13 bases between. The CDR3 is made up of 14 amino acids. CDR3 sequence reads: CAISESTLQSPQHF. The DNA of the CDR3 is TGTGCCATCAGTGAGTCGACGCTACAGAGTCCCCAGCATTTT.

The chain uses TRBV28 and TRBJ2-7, with 7 bases that match TRBD1. The CDR3 is 13 amino acids. Germline CDR1 and CDR2: MDHEN and SYDVKM. Germline trimming cut 10 bases from V and 2 bases from J; bases unmatched to any gene: 8. CDR3 region: CATRDSSAYEQYF. In DNA form, the CDR3 reads TGTGCCACTAGGGACAGCAGCGCCTACGAGCAGTACTTC.

Points on this clonotype: One end of the junction fails to match germline, which may point to a read error. The J gene is TRBJ2-5, the V gene TRBV7-8, with 7 bases fitting TRBD2. Germline V gene sequence: CDR1 SGHVS, CDR2 FQNEAQ. This CDR3 region has 15 residues. The CDR3 loop is CASSLKREGIETQCF. CDR3 DNA: TGTGCCAGCAGCTTAAAGCGGGAAGGGATAGAGACCCAGTGCTTC.

The chain recombines TRBV10-3 with TRBJ2-7, with 8 nucleotides matching TRBD1. The V and J ends lost 6 bases and 4 bases, in that order; junction bases with no gene match: 8. The CDR3 sequence is 14 residues long. Germline assignment: CDR1 ENHRY and CDR2 SYGVKD. CDR3 in DNA: TGTGCCATCAGAGGCAGACAGGGGATATACGAGCAGTACTTC. This codes for CAIRGRQGIYEQYF.

This clonotype was recorded once. This may be a read error, as it is one base from a much larger clone. V usage is TRBV3-1 and J usage is TRBJ2-5; D remains unclear. The CDR3 totals 13 residues. Germline V gene data show CDR1 as LGHDT and CDR2 as YNNKEL (reference sequence). This CDR3 is CASSLGEEETRYF. The CDR3 coding sequence is TGTGCCAGCAGCCTCGGTGAAGAAGAGACCCGGTACTTC.

In this sample, this clonotype turned up many times. The V gene is TRBV10-3, the J gene TRBJ2-1; TRBD2 matches at 11 bases. This CDR3 has 17 amino acids. V dropped 3 bases and J dropped 7; count of bases not matched to a gene: 11. CDR1 and CDR2 from the germline V gene are ENHRY and SYGVKD. The CDR3 loop is CAISDRPMASGRNEQFF. The CDR3 nucleotides read TGTGCCATCAGTGATAGACCAATGGCTAGCGGGAGGAATGAGCAGTTCTTC.

The genes are TRBV20-1 and TRBJ2-3; 8 bases line up with TRBD2. Germline values: CDR1 DFQATT, CDR2 SNEGSKA (reference sequence). V shed 3 bases and J 11 bases; nucleotides not matched to a gene: 16. There are 15 residues in the CDR3. The CDR3 here is CSASHSGKSYNEQYF. CDR3 sequence (DNA): TGCAGTGCTAGCCATAGCGGGAAGTCCTACAATGAGCAGTATTTT.

This clonotype was seen only a few times. The chain employs TRBV3-1 and TRBJ2-7; TRBD2 aligns across 7 bases. Losses at the gene ends were 4 bases for V and 6 bases for J; bases not matched to a gene: 0. This CDR3 comprises 11 residues. Germline values: CDR1 LGHDT, CDR2 YNNKEL (reference sequence). The CDR3: CASSRGGEQYF. The CDR3 coding sequence is TGTGCCAGCAGCCGGGGGGGCGAGCAGTACTTC.

The V call is TRBV20-1, the J call TRBJ1-2, with D possibly matching TRBD1 (6 bases). CDR3 length: 16 residues. V lost 0 bases and J lost 0, with 14 bases in between. CDR1 is DFQATT and CDR2 is SNEGSKA in the germline V gene (reference sequence). The DNA for the CDR3 is TGCAGTGCTAGAGATGGGGGGGCGGGAACTAACTATGGCTACACCTTC. It is translated as CSARDGGAGTNYGYTF.

This clonotype was detected ten times or more. The chain employs TRBV5-6 and TRBJ2-5; TRBD2 agrees at 8 bases. This CDR3 has 18 residues. The V gene's germline CDR1 is SGHDT and CDR2 YYEEEE. Germline trimming cut 0 bases from V and 5 bases from J; bases unmatched to any gene: 15. The CDR3 bases are TGTGCCAGCAGCTTGGATCATTTGACGGGAGGGCCTTCGGAGACCCAGTACTTC. Encoded protein: CASSLDHLTGGPSETQYF.

As regards this clonotype: A read error may be the cause here, since a much bigger clone is one base away. V is TRBV11-2 and J is TRBJ2-7; 9 bases align to TRBD2. J was trimmed by 9 bases and V by 1 base; bases with no gene match: 10. The V gene's germline CDR1 is SGHAT and CDR2 FQNNGV. The CDR3 is 15 amino acids. This CDR3 reads CASSLGSSGAGGQYF. CDR3 coding DNA: TGTGCCAGCAGCTTAGGGTCTAGCGGGGCGGGGGGGCAGTACTTC.

This clonotype was seen a single time. The chain carries TRBV5-1 and TRBJ2-3; 15 bases align to TRBD2. V lost 4 bases to trimming and J lost 3 bases; unmatched junction nucleotides: 3. Germline V lookup: CDR1 SGHRS, CDR2 YFSETQ. The CDR3 length is 16 residues. CDR3 amino acids: CASSTGLAGGTDTQYF. The CDR3 DNA follows: TGCGCCAGCAGCACGGGACTAGCGGGGGGAACAGATACGCAGTATTTT.

This clonotype is categorized as medium-sized. The CDR3: CASTPRGNYEQYF. The DNA of the CDR3 is TGTGCCAGCACCCCTCGTGGCAACTACGAGCAGTACTTC. V gene TRBV2 combines with J gene TRBJ2-7, with D hard to call. This CDR3 region has 13 residues. Trimming shortened V by 7 bases and J by 3 bases, and 13 bases separated the two germline ends. Per the germline V gene, CDR1 is SNHLY and CDR2 is FYNNEI.

The sample holds many counts of this clonotype. The chain recombines TRBV5-4 with TRBJ2-5; 7 bases match TRBD1. The CDR3 is 15 residues long. Germline CDR1 and CDR2: SGHNT and YYREEE (reference sequence). The V segment lost 4 bases and the J segment 2 bases; nucleotides outside the gene matches: 8. CDR3 DNA sequence: TGTGCCAGCAGCACCTACGGGACAGTACAAGAGACCCAGTACTTC. It encodes CASSTYGTVQETQYF.

The V call is TRBV2, the J call TRBJ1-1; no firm D call. This CDR3 contains 15 residues. CDR1 is SNHLY, CDR2 FYNNEI, per germline. Trimming pared 7 bases from V and 3 bases from J, leaving 18 bases between. The CDR3: CASKNPNYGYTEAFF. CDR3 in DNA: TGTGCCAGCAAGAATCCTAACTATGGCTACACTGAAGCTTTCTTT.

This chain uses TRBV12-3 or TRBV12-4 with TRBJ2-5, with a tentative D call TRBD1 (5 bases). The CDR3 runs 14 residues. Trimming took off 3 bases at V and 4 bases at J, with 12 bases between the two ends. For the CDR3, the DNA is TGTGCCAGCAGTTTTGGGGCTGGCCCAGAGACCCAGTACTTC. It specifies CASSFGAGPETQYF.

Concerning this clonotype itself: A much larger clone differs by one base, so this may be a read error. This sequence joins TRBV9 and TRBJ1-5; possibly TRBD1 for D (6 bases). The CDR3 spans 12 residues. Looked up from germline, CDR1 is SGDLS and CDR2 is YYNGEE. With 6 bases removed from V and 6 bases from J, the gap between germline ends came to 10 bases. The CDR3 spells CASNQQGQPQHF. Written as DNA, the CDR3 is TGTGCCAGCAACCAACAGGGTCAGCCCCAGCATTTT.